This T cell receptor (beta chain) was captured in a study of blood T cell repertoires in COVID-19. Background on the study: Samples taken during acute and convalescent COVID-19 were collected in the United States, Italy and Spain. Sources were T cells, B-cell-depleted T cells, or PBMCs; the material itself was cDNA or gDNA.

As processed by the authors: Cell counts per sample came from amplifying reference gene primers. Clones were sequenced by immunoSEQ multiplex PCR, and TCRdb holds only the in-frame ones, with some missing. V, J and clone size were drawn from that table, and D and trimming were deduced from the DNA. The sample has 90,000 to 130,000 clones, about 79% seen once. The clonotype was recovered from a woman older than 75 with active or convalescent COVID-19. Sequencing was performed on peripheral blood.

DNA of the CDR3: TGTGCCAGCAAGGACATACCTGGGCCCACCGGGGAGCTGTTTTTT. This sequence encodes CASKDIPGPTGELFF. The gene calls are TRBV6-4 and TRBJ2-2; TRBD1 is a possible D gene (5 bases). This CDR3 is 15 amino acids long. Trimming took 7 bases from V and 4 from J, leaving 16 bases between them. The germline V gene encodes CDR1 MRHNA and CDR2 SNTAGT.